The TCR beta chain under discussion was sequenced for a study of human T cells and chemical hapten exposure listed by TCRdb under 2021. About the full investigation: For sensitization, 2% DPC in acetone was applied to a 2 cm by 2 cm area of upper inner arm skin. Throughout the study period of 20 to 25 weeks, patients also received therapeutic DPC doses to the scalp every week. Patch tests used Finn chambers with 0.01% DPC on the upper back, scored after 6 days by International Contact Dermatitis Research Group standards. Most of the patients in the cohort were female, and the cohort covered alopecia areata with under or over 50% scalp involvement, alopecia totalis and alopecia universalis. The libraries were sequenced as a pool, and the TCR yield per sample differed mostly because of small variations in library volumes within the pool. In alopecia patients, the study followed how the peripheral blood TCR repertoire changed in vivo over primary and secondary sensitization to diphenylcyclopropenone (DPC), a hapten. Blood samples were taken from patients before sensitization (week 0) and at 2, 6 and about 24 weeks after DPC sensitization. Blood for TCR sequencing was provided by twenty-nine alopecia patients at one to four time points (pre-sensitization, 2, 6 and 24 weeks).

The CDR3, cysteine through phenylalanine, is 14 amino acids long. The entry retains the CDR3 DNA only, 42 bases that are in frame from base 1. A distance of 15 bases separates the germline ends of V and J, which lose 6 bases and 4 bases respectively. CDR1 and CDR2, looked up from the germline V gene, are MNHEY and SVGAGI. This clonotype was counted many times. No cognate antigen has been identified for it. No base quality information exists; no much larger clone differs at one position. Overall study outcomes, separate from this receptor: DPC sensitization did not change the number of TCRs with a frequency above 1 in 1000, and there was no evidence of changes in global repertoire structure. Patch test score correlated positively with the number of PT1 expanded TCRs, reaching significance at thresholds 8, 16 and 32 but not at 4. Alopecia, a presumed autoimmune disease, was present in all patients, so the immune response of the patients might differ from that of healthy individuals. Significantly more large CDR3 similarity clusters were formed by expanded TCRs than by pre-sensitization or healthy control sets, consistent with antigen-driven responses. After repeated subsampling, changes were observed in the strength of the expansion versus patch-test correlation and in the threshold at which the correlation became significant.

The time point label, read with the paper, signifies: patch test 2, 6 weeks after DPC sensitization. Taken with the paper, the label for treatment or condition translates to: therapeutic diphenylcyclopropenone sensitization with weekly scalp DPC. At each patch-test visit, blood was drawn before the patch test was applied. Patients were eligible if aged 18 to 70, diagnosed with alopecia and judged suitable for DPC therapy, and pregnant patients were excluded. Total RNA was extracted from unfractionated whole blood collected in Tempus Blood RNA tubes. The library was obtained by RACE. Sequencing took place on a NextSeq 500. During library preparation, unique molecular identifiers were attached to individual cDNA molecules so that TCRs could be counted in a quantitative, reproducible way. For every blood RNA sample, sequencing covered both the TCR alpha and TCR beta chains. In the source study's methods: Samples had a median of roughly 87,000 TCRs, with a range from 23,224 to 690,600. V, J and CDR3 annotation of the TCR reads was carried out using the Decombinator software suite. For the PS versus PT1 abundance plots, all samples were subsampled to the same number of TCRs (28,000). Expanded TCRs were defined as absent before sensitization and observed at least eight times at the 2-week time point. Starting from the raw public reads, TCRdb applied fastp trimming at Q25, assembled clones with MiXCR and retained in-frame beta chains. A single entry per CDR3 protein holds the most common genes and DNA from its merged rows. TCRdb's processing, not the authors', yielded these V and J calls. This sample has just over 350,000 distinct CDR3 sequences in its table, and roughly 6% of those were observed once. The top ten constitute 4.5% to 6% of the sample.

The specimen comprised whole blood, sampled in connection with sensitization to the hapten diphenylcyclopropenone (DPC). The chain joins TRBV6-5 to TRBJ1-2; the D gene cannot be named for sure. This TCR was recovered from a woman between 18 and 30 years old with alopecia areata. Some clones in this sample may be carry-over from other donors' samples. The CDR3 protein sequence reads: CASRPPGRPYGYTF. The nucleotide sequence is TGTGCCAGCAGACCACCAGGCCGACCCTATGGCTACACCTTC.